This T cell receptor (beta chain) was sequenced in a study of human T cells and chemical hapten exposure. Study results and limitations: Donors' alopecia may make their immune response differ from healthy people's.

Remarks on this clonotype: Its antigen is unidentified.

As for time point: pre-sensitization, week 0. Treatment described: therapeutic diphenylcyclopropenone sensitization with weekly scalp DPC. Every donor had alopecia and was 18 to 70 years old; all were suitable for DPC. In the original analysis: Sample TCR totals centred on a median of around 93,000, ranging about 20,000 to 700,000. TCRdb re-called the RACE reads through MiXCR, storing one row per CDR3 protein. These V and J calls are TCRdb output, not the study's own analysis. The sample lists fewer than 200,000 distinct CDR3 sequences; around 30% were seen once. The sequence was obtained from a woman aged 25 to 39 with alopecia areata. Some clones in this sample may be carry-over from other donors' samples. This specimen consisted of whole blood, obtained in connection with sensitization to the hapten diphenylcyclopropenone (DPC).

The CDR3 coding sequence is TGTGCCAGCAGTCCTCGTCTAAGACTCCAAGAGACCCAGTACTTC. Protein sequence: CASSPRLRLQETQYF. The chain is built from TRBV12-3 or TRBV12-4 and TRBJ2-5; D gene uncertain. CDR3 length: 15 residues. Trimming took 5 bases from V and 1 from J, leaving 14 bases between them.